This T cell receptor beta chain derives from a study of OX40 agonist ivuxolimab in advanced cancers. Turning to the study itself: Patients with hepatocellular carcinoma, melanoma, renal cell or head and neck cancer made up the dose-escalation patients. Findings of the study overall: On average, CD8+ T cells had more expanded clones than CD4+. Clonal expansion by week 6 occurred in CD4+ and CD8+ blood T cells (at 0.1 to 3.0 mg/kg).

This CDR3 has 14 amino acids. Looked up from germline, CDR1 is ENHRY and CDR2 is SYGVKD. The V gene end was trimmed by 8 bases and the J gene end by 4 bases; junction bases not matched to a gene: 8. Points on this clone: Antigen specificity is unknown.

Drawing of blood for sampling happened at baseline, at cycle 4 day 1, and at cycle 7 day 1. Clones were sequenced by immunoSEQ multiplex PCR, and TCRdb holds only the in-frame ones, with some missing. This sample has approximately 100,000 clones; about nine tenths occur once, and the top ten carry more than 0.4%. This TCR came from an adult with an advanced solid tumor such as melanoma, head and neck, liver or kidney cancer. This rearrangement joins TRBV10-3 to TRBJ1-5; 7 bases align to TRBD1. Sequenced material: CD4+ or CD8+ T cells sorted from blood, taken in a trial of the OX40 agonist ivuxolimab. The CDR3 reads CAIQGGGENQPQHF. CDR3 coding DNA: TGTGCCATCCAGGGGGGGGGAGAGAATCAGCCCCAGCATTTT.